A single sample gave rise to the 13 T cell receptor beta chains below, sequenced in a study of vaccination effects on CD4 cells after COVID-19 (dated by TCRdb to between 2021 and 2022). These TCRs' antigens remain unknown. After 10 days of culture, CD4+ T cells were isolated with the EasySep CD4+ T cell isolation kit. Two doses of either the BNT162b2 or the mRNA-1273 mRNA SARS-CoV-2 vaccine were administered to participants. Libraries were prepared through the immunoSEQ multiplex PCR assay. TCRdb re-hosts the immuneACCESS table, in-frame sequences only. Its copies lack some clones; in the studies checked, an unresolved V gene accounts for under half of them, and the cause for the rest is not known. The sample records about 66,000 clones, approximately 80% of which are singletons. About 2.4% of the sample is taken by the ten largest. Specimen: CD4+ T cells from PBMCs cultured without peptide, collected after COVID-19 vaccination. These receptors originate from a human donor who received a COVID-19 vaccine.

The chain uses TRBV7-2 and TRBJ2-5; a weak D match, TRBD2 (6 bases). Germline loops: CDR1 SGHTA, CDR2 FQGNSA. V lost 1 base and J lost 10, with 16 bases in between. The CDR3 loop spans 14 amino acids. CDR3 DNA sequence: TGTGCCAGCAGCTTAGGGGGTTCCGGAGGGAGCCAGTACTTC. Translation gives CASSLGGSGGSQYF.

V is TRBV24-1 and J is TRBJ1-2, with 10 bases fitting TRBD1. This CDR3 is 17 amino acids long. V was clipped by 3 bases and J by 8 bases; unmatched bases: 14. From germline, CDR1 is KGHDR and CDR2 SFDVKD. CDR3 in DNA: TGTGCCACCAGTGATCGTCCCGGGACAGGGGTATCGGCCGGCTACACCTTC. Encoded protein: CATSDRPGTGVSAGYTF.

The CDR3 protein is CASSQDASGGAGRETQYF. CDR3 DNA sequence: TGCGCCAGCAGCCAAGATGCTAGCGGGGGGGCCGGGAGAGAGACCCAGTACTTC. This chain joins TRBV4-1 and TRBJ2-5, with 12 positions matching TRBD2. Germline loops: CDR1 MGHRA, CDR2 YSYEKL. The trim removed 0 bases at V and 4 bases at J, leaving 9 bases unmatched. CDR3 length equals 18 residues.

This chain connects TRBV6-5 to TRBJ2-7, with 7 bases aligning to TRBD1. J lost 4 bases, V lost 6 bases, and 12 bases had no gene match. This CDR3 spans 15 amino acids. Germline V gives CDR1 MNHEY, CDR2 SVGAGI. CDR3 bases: TGTGCCAGCAGATCCGACAGGGCTGGAGGATACGAGCAGTACGTC. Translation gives CASRSDRAGGYEQYV.

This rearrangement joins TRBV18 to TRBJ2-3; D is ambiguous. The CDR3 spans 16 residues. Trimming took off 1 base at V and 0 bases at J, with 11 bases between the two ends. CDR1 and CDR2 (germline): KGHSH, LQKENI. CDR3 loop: CASSPLFVASTDTQYF. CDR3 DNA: TGTGCCAGCTCACCACTTTTCGTGGCTAGCACAGATACGCAGTATTTT.

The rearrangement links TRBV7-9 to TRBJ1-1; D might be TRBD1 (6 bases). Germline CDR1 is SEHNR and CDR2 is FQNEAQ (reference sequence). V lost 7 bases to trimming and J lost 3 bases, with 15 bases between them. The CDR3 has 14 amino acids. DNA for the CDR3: TGTGCCAGCACACAGCAGGGGCCCTACACTGAAGCTTTCTTT. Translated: CASTQQGPYTEAFF.

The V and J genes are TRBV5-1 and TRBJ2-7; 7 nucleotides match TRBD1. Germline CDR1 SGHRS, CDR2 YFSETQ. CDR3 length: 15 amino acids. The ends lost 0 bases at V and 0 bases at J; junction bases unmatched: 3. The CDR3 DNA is TGCGCCAGCAGCTTGGACGGACAGGCCTCCTACGAGCAGTACGTC. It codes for CASSLDGQASYEQYV.

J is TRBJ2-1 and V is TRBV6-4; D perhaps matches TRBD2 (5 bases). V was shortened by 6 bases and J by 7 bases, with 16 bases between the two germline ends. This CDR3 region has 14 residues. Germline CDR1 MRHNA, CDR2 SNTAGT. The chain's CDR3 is CASRTHGGGNEQFF. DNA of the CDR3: TGTGCCAGCAGAACCCACGGAGGAGGAAATGAGCAGTTCTTC.

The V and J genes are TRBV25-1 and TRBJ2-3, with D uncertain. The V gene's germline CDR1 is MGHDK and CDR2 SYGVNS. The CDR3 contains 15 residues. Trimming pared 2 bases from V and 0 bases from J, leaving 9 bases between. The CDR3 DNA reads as TGTGCCAGCAGTGAAACTTTGACTAGCACAGATACGCAGTATTTT. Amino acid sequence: CASSETLTSTDTQYF.

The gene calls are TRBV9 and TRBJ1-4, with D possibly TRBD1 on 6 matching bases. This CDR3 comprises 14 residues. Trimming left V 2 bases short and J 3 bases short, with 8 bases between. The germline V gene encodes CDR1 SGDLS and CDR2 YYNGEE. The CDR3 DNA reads TGTGCCAGCAGCGTCGGACAGTCTAATGAAAAACTGTTTTTT. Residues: CASSVGQSNEKLFF.

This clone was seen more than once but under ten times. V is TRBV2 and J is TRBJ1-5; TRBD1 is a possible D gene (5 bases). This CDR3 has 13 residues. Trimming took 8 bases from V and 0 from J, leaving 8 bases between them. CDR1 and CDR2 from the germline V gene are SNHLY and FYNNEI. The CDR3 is CASAGDSNQPQHF. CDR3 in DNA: TGTGCCAGCGCGGGGGATAGCAATCAGCCCCAGCATTTT.

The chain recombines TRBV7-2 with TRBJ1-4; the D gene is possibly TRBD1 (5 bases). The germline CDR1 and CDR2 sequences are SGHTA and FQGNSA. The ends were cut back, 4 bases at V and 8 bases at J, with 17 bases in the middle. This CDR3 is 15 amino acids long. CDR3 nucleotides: TGTGCCAGCAGCTATGGAAGGGACGGGAACGAAAAACTGTTTTTT. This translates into CASSYGRDGNEKLFF.

CDR3 residues: CASIPDGNSPLHF. CDR3 nucleotide sequence: TGTGCCAGCATTCCGGACGGCAATTCACCCCTCCACTTT. The chain uses TRBV2 and TRBJ1-6; D remains ambiguous. Deletions cut 7 bases from V and 7 bases from J, with 11 bases between. There are 13 residues in the CDR3. Germline loops: CDR1 SNHLY, CDR2 FYNNEI.